A single sample is the source of the 3 T cell receptor beta chains below, sequenced in a study of T cell responses to AZD1222 COVID-19 vaccine. Sequencing was performed with immunoSEQ multiplex PCR; in TCRdb, only in-frame clones are kept and a portion is missing. In the table there are some 170,000 clones, roughly 92% of which are singletons. The sample was peripheral blood, taken 28 days after the second AZD1222 dose. Source of these receptors: an adult who received the AZD1222 COVID-19 vaccine.

V usage is TRBV7-3 and J usage is TRBJ1-1; 9 nucleotides align to TRBD1. J gave up 5 bases and V 4 bases, and 8 bases lay outside the gene matches. The germline V gene has CDR1 SGHTA and CDR2 FQGTGA. This CDR3 is built from 15 residues. CDR3 amino acids: CASSSRTGDRTEAFF. The CDR3 coding sequence is TGTGCCAGCAGCTCGAGGACAGGGGATAGAACTGAAGCTTTCTTT.

The rearrangement uses TRBV19 and TRBJ1-2; D is unresolved. The CDR3 spans 15 residues. Per the germline V gene, CDR1 is LNHDA and CDR2 is SQIVND (reference sequence). Trimming took 2 bases from V and 2 from J, leaving 12 bases between them. The CDR3 DNA reads TGTGCCAGTAGTATATCTACACTCTTAAACTATGGCTACACCTTC. The encoded protein is CASSISTLLNYGYTF.

Here the CDR3 reads CAISRTSGSTDTQYF. The CDR3 coding sequence is TGTGCCATCAGTAGGACTAGCGGGAGCACAGATACGCAGTATTTT. The V gene is TRBV10-3, the J gene TRBJ2-3; TRBD2 aligns across 11 bases. The CDR3 runs 15 residues. The germline V gene has CDR1 ENHRY and CDR2 SYGVKD. Germline trimming cut 5 bases from V and 0 bases from J; bases unmatched to any gene: 1.